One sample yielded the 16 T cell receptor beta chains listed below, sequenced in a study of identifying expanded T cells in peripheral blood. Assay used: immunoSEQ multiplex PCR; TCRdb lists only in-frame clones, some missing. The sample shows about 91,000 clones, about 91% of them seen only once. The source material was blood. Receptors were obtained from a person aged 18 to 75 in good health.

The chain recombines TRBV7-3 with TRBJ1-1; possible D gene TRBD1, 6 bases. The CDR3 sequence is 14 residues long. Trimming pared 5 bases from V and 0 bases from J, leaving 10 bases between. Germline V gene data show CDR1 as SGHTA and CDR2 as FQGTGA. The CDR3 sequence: CASSLDRVNTEAFF. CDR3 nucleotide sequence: TGTGCCAGCAGCCTGGACAGAGTGAACACTGAAGCTTTCTTT.

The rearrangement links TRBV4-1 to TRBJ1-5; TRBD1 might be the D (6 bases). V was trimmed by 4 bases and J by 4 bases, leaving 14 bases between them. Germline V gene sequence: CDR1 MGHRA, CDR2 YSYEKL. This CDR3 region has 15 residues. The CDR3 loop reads CASSRERQANQPQHF. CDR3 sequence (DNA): TGCGCCAGCAGCCGGGAACGACAGGCGAATCAGCCCCAGCATTTT.

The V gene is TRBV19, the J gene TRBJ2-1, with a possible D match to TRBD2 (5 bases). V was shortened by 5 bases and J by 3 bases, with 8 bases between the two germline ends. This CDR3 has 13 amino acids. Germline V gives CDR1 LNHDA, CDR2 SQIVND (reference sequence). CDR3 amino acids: CASSPGDYNEQFF. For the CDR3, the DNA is TGTGCCAGTAGTCCCGGGGACTACAATGAGCAGTTCTTC.

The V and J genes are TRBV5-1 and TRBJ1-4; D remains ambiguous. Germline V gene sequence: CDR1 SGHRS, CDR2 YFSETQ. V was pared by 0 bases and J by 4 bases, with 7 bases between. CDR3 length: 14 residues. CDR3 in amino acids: CASSLGQNNEKLFF. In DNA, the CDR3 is TGCGCCAGCAGCTTGGGCCAGAATAATGAAAAACTGTTTTTT.

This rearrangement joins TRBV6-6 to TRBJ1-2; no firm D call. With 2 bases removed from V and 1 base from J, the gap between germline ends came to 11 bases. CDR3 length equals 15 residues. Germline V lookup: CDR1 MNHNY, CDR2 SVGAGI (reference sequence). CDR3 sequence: CASSYVRPNNYGYTF. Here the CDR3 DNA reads TGTGCCAGCAGTTACGTAAGGCCGAATAACTATGGCTACACCTTC.

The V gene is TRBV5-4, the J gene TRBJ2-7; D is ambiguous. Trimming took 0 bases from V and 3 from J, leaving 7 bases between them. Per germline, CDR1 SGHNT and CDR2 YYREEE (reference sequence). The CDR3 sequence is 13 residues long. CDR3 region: CASSLASDYEQYF. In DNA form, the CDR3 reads TGTGCCAGCAGCTTGGCCAGCGACTACGAGCAGTACTTC.

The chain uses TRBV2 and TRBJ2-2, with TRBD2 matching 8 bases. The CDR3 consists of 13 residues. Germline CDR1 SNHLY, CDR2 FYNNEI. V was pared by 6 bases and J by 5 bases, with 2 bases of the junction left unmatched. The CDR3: CASRSGSTGELFF. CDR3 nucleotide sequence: TGTGCCAGCAGGAGCGGGAGTACCGGGGAGCTGTTTTTT.

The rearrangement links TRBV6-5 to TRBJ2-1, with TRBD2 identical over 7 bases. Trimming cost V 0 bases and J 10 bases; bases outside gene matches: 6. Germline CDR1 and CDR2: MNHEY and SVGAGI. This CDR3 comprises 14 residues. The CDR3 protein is CASSYSHPGGEQFF. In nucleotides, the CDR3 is TGTGCCAGCAGTTACTCGCATCCGGGGGGAGAGCAGTTCTTC.

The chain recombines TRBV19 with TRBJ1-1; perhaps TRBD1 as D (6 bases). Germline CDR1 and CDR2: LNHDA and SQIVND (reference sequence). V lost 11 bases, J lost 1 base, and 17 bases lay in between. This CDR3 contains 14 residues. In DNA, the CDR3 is TGTGCCTCCAGGGGTGGGGATGCGAACACTGAAGCTTTCTTT. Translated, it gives CASRGGDANTEAFF.

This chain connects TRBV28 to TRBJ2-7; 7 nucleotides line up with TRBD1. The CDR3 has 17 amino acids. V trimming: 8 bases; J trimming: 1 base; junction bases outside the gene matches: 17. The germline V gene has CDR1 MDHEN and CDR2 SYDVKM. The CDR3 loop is CASPAGQASIHSYEQYF. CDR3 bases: TGTGCCAGCCCGGCAGGACAGGCGTCAATTCATTCCTACGAGCAGTACTTC.

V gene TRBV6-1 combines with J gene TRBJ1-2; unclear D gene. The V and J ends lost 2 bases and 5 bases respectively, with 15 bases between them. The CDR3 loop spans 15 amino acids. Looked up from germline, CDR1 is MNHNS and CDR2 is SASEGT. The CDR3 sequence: CASSEREGSAYGYTF. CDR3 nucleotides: TGTGCCAGCAGTGAAAGGGAGGGAAGTGCTTATGGCTACACCTTC.

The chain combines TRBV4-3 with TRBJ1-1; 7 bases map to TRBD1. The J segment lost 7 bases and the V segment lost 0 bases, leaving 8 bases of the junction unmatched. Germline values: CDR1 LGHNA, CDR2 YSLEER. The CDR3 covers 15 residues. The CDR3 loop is CASSQDLGQGDEAFF. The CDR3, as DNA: TGCGCCAGCAGCCAAGATTTGGGCCAGGGGGATGAAGCTTTCTTT.

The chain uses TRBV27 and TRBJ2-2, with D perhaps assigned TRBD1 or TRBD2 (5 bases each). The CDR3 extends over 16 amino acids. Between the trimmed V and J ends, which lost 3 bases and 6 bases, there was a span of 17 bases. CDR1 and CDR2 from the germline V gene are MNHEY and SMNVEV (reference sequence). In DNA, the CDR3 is TGTGCCAGCAGTTTTCGGGGCCAGGGAGACGCCGGGGAGCTGTTTTTT. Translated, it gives CASSFRGQGDAGELFF.

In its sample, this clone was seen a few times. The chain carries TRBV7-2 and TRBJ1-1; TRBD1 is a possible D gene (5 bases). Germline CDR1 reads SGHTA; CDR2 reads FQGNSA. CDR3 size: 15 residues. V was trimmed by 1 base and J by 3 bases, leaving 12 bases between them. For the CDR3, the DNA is TGTGCCAGCAGCTTAGTGGGGGGAATGGACACTGAAGCTTTCTTT. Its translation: CASSLVGGMDTEAFF. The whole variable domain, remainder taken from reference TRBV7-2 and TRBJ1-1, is GAGVSQSPSNKVTEKGKDVELRCDPISGHTALYWYRQSLGQGLEFLIYFQGNSAPDKSGLPSDRFSAERTGGSVSTLTIQRTQQEDSAVYLCASSLVGGMDTEAFFGQGTRLTVV.

The CDR3: CASTTAQGFEQYF. The CDR3, as DNA: TGTGCCAGCACGACCGCACAGGGTTTCGAGCAGTACTTC. The chain joins TRBV6-6 to TRBJ2-7; possibly TRBD1 for D (6 bases). CDR1 and CDR2 from the germline V gene are MNHNY and SVGAGI (reference sequence). Trimming removed 7 bases at V and 6 bases at J, with 16 bases between. The CDR3 runs to 13 residues.

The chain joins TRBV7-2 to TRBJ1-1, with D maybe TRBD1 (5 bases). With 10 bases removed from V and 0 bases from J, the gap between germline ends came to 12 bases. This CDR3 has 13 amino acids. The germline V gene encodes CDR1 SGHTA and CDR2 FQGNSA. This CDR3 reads CATTTAMNTEAFF. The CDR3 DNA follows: TGTGCCACTACGACAGCTATGAACACTGAAGCTTTCTTT.